The source of this T cell receptor (beta chain) is a study of lymphopenia after photon versus proton radiotherapy. Study-wide results and limits: In patients who died, overall survival fell as post-nadir TCR diversity dropped more. Relative stability marked proton patients; photon patients lost diversity and naive cells. Survival link was tested only in deceased patients; proton benefit remains a possibility. Oligoclonal CD8+ Temra expansion after nadir drove photon patients' diversity drop.

Profiling relied on immunoSEQ multiplex PCR, and the TCRdb table lists in-frame clones only, not all of them. The table includes tens of thousands of clones, around nine tenths detected once. As regards this clone: Its antigen is not identified.

CDR3 length: 13 residues. The germline gives CDR1 GTSNPN, CDR2 SVGIG (reference sequence). V was trimmed by 4 bases and J by 0 bases, leaving 8 bases between them. This TCR came from a woman aged 55-75 years with cholangiocarcinoma. Some clones in this sample may be carry-over from other donors' samples. Sequences were derived from peripheral blood, sampled from a patient treated with proton-based radiotherapy. This sequence joins TRBV30 and TRBJ2-3; no reliable D call. This chain's CDR3 is CAWMMGSTDTQYF. The CDR3, as DNA: TGTGCCTGGATGATGGGGAGCACAGATACGCAGTATTTT.